This entry lists 4 T cell receptor beta chains sequenced from one sample in a study of beta chain features in type 1 diabetes. Whole-study results and caveats: A moderate, significant TCRB CDR3 shortening appeared in type 1 diabetes across four CD4+ subsets.

No antigens are known for them. Expressed TCRB transcripts got sequenced, as all isolated RNA was reverse transcribed. The data were produced by immunoSEQ multiplex PCR, yet TCRdb's version contains in-frame clones alone and is incomplete. The data contain about 700,000 clones, 13% of them singletons. Input material: naive CD4+ T cells from blood. All receptors derive from a man in his late teens or twenties with type 1 diabetes.

This clone appeared a few times. The chain couples TRBV7-3 to TRBJ2-5; D is possibly TRBD1 or TRBD2 (7 bases each). The V and J ends lost 0 bases and 6 bases respectively, with 14 bases between them. The CDR3 has 15 residues. CDR1 and CDR2 from the germline V gene are SGHTA and FQGTGA. CDR3 DNA: TGTGCCAGCAGCTTAACGGGAGGGGGCGGAAAGACCCAGTACTTC. It is translated as CASSLTGGGGKTQYF. The entire variable domain, with the rest obtained from reference TRBV7-3 and TRBJ2-5, is as follows: GAGVSQTPSNKVTEKGKYVELRCDPISGHTALYWYRQSLGQGPEFLIYFQGTGAADDSGLPNDRFFAVRPEGSVSTLKIQRTERGDSAVYLCASSLTGGGGKTQYFGPGTRLLVL.

The chain couples TRBV7-9 to TRBJ1-2, with D possibly being TRBD1 (5 bases). Trimming removed 4 bases from V and 5 bases from J, with 14 bases in between. The CDR3 is 14 residues long. CDR1 and CDR2 from the germline V gene are SEHNR and FQNEAQ (reference sequence). The CDR3 loop is CASSSGTDEYGYTF. CDR3 DNA sequence: TGTGCCAGCAGCTCGGGGACCGACGAATATGGCTACACCTTC.

This chain joins TRBV19 and TRBJ1-2; no firm D call. V lost 6 bases, J lost 3 bases, and 5 bases lay in between. This CDR3 region has 11 residues. CDR1 and CDR2 (germline): LNHDA, SQIVND (reference sequence). CDR3 nucleotides: TGTGCCAGTAGATATGACTATGGCTACACCTTC. The encoded protein is CASRYDYGYTF. Based on the CDR3 plus reference TRBV19 and TRBJ1-2, the full variable domain is DGGITQSPKYLFRKEGQNVTLSCEQNLNHDAMYWYRQDPGQGLRLIYYSQIVNDFQKGDIAEGYSVSREKKESFPLTVTSAQKNPTAFYLCASRYDYGYTFGSGTRLTVV.

This rearrangement joins TRBV18 to TRBJ2-5, with 7 bases that match TRBD1. The trim removed 4 bases at V and 2 bases at J, leaving 4 bases unmatched. The CDR3 covers 14 residues. The germline V gene encodes CDR1 KGHSH and CDR2 LQKENI. The CDR3 region has the DNA TGTGCCAGCTCACTAACGACAGGGCAAGAGACCCAGTACTTC. This translates into CASSLTTGQETQYF.